Detailed here is one T cell receptor (beta chain). The CDR3 runs 15 residues. CDR1 and CDR2 from the germline V gene are SGHAT and FQNNGV. Between the trimmed V and J ends, which lost 2 bases and 1 base, there was a span of 11 bases. An even split of each subset's genomic DNA across several immunoSEQ plates was performed. Profiling relied on immunoSEQ multiplex PCR, and the TCRdb table lists in-frame clones only, not all of them. The sample lists about 95,000 clones; roughly 69% were seen once. The data belong to a study of shared clonotypes between healthy human individuals. Study-level information: The plates for each donor numbered three CD4 naive, three CD4 memory, two CD8 naive and one CD8 memory.

Sequenced material: memory CD8+ T cells sorted from blood. As for subset: CD45RO+ cells pooled with CCR7-negative TemRA cells. This sequence joins TRBV11-2 and TRBJ1-1, with a possible D match to TRBD1 (5 bases). The TCR originated in a man aged 30 to 39 in good health. CDR3 residues: CASSLFWGGNTEAFF. The CDR3 bases are TGTGCCAGCAGCTTATTCTGGGGGGGGAACACTGAAGCTTTCTTT.